The rows below give T cell receptor beta chains drawn from one sample of a study of regulatory T cells in long-lasting Graves disease. One entry per CDR3 protein results from TCRdb running MiXCR on the multiplex PCR reads. The sample consists of roughly 450,000 distinct CDR3 sequences, less than 25% of them appearing once. Specimen: peripheral blood mononuclear cells (PBMCs), collected when the disease was refractory, from a patient treated with antithyroid drugs. These receptors came from a female donor with Graves disease. Both conserved end residues are part of each CDR3. The D gene is left open where the match is weak. Size is omitted from some rows. Given values are once, few, many or a class for expanded clones.

d_gene: TRBD2; j_gene: TRBJ2-7; v_gene: TRBV30; abundance: -; CDR3aa: CAWSAPSGRKPTYEQYF; CDR3nt: TGTGCCTGGAGTGCACCTAGCGGGAGGAAACCCACCTACGAGCAGTACTTC
d_gene: TRBD1; j_gene: TRBJ2-1; v_gene: TRBV13; abundance: -; CDR3aa: CASSLDRGVEQFF; CDR3nt: TGTGCCAGCAGCTTGGACAGGGGGGTTGAGCAGTTCTTC
d_gene: -; j_gene: TRBJ2-7; v_gene: TRBV12-3/TRBV12-4; abundance: many; CDR3aa: CASSSPGLGQYF; CDR3nt: TGTGCCAGCAGTTCGCCAGGGTTGGGGCAGTACTTC
d_gene: -; j_gene: TRBJ2-6; v_gene: TRBV7-9; abundance: -; CDR3aa: CASRGLGANVLTF; CDR3nt: TGTGCCAGCAGGGGGCTTGGGGCCAACGTCCTGACTTTC
d_gene: TRBD2; j_gene: TRBJ2-7; v_gene: TRBV7-3; abundance: -; CDR3aa: CASSFTGGPGHEQYF; CDR3nt: TGTGCCAGCAGCTTCACGGGAGGGCCGGGCCACGAGCAGTACTTC
d_gene: TRBD1; j_gene: TRBJ1-5; v_gene: TRBV7-2; abundance: -; CDR3aa: CACSLDLDRGNQPQHF; CDR3nt: TGTGCCTGCAGCTTAGATCTGGACAGGGGCAATCAGCCCCAGCATTTT
d_gene: -; j_gene: TRBJ1-2; v_gene: TRBV6-2/TRBV6-3; abundance: many; CDR3aa: CASSYSDSRGYTF; CDR3nt: TGTGCCAGCAGTTACTCGGACAGCCGGGGCTACACCTTC
d_gene: TRBD2; j_gene: TRBJ2-7; v_gene: TRBV28; abundance: many; CDR3aa: CASSLLGGGLAGASYEQYF; CDR3nt: TGTGCCAGCAGTTTATTGGGGGGCGGACTAGCGGGAGCGTCCTACGAGCAGTACTTC
d_gene: -; j_gene: TRBJ2-7; v_gene: TRBV19; abundance: -; CDR3aa: CASSIGRSSYEQYF; CDR3nt: TGTGCCAGTAGTATTGGCAGGTCCTCCTACGAGCAGTACTTC
d_gene: -; j_gene: TRBJ2-7; v_gene: TRBV6-2/TRBV6-3; abundance: many; CDR3aa: CASSYSIPHREQYF; CDR3nt: TGTGCCAGCAGTTACTCGATTCCACATCGGGAGCAGTACTTC
d_gene: -; j_gene: TRBJ2-2; v_gene: TRBV6-1; abundance: many; CDR3aa: CASSDWFDPGANTGELFF; CDR3nt: TGTGCCAGCAGTGATTGGTTCGACCCCGGGGCCAACACCGGGGAGCTGTTTTTT
d_gene: -; j_gene: TRBJ1-1; v_gene: TRBV10-3; abundance: -; CDR3aa: CAISESAVNTEAFF; CDR3nt: TGTGCCATCAGTGAGTCAGCAGTGAACACTGAAGCTTTCTTT
d_gene: TRBD2; j_gene: TRBJ2-5; v_gene: TRBV27; abundance: many; CDR3aa: CASSTRTLAGGGLFSETQYF; CDR3nt: TGTGCCAGCAGTACCCGGACACTAGCGGGAGGGGGCCTGTTTTCAGAGACCCAGTACTTC
d_gene: -; j_gene: TRBJ2-2; v_gene: TRBV28; abundance: few; CDR3aa: CASTWIRRPGELFF; CDR3nt: TGTGCCAGCACGTGGATTCGTCGTCCCGGGGAGCTGTTTTTT
d_gene: -; j_gene: TRBJ1-1; v_gene: TRBV30; abundance: many; CDR3aa: CAWSADTEAFF; CDR3nt: TGTGCCTGGAGCGCGGACACTGAAGCTTTCTTT
d_gene: -; j_gene: TRBJ1-1; v_gene: TRBV30; abundance: -; CDR3aa: CAWSRATVNLNTEAFF; CDR3nt: TGTGCCTGGAGTAGGGCTACGGTAAATTTGAACACTGAAGCTTTCTTT
d_gene: -; j_gene: TRBJ1-5; v_gene: TRBV27; abundance: -; CDR3aa: CASSSQERNQPQHF; CDR3nt: TGTGCCAGCAGTTCACAGGAAAGGAATCAGCCCCAGCATTTT
d_gene: -; j_gene: TRBJ2-6; v_gene: TRBV28; abundance: few; CDR3aa: CASSDSSSGANVLTF; CDR3nt: TGTGCCAGCAGCGACTCGAGCTCTGGGGCCAACGTCCTGACTTTC
d_gene: -; j_gene: TRBJ2-4; v_gene: TRBV2; abundance: many; CDR3aa: CASSGAGIAKNIQYF; CDR3nt: TGTGCCAGCAGTGGGGCGGGTATAGCCAAAAACATTCAGTACTTC
d_gene: TRBD1; j_gene: TRBJ1-1; v_gene: TRBV4-1; abundance: -; CDR3aa: CASSQPDRVTEAFF; CDR3nt: TGCGCCAGCAGCCAGCCCGACAGGGTCACTGAAGCTTTCTTT
d_gene: -; j_gene: TRBJ2-7; v_gene: TRBV20-1; abundance: -; CDR3aa: CSARDPRESYEQYF; CDR3nt: TGCAGTGCTAGAGATCCTAGGGAGAGCTACGAGCAGTACTTC
d_gene: TRBD1; j_gene: TRBJ1-2; v_gene: TRBV5-6; abundance: -; CDR3aa: CASSLDRLGMHGYTF; CDR3nt: TGTGCCAGCAGCCTGGACAGGCTTGGAATGCATGGCTACACCTTC
d_gene: TRBD1; j_gene: TRBJ2-7; v_gene: TRBV20-1; abundance: many; CDR3aa: CSARDLLGGGEQYF; CDR3nt: TGCAGTGCTAGAGATCTTCTAGGGGGCGGGGAGCAGTACTTC
d_gene: -; j_gene: TRBJ2-1; v_gene: TRBV6-1; abundance: many; CDR3aa: CASIQDSSYNEQFF; CDR3nt: TGTGCCAGCATTCAAGACTCCTCCTACAATGAGCAGTTCTTC
d_gene: TRBD2; j_gene: TRBJ2-1; v_gene: TRBV11-1; abundance: -; CDR3aa: CASSPFFRREVSYNEQFF; CDR3nt: TGTGCCAGCAGCCCTTTCTTCCGGCGGGAGGTATCCTACAATGAGCAGTTCTTC
d_gene: -; j_gene: TRBJ2-4; v_gene: TRBV7-9; abundance: -; CDR3aa: CASSANPGGKNIQYF; CDR3nt: TGTGCCAGCAGCGCCAACCCAGGAGGCAAAAACATTCAGTACTTC
d_gene: -; j_gene: TRBJ2-7; v_gene: TRBV20-1; abundance: many; CDR3aa: CSARRQGQLYEQYF; CDR3nt: TGCAGTGCTAGGAGGCAGGGCCAGCTCTACGAGCAGTACTTC
d_gene: -; j_gene: TRBJ2-2; v_gene: TRBV6-5; abundance: few; CDR3aa: CASSLDYRAVTGELFF; CDR3nt: TGTGCCAGCAGTTTGGACTACCGAGCAGTCACCGGGGAGCTGTTTTTT
d_gene: -; j_gene: TRBJ2-1; v_gene: TRBV2; abundance: -; CDR3aa: CASRDSEQFF; CDR3nt: TGTGCCAGCAGAGACAGCGAGCAGTTCTTC
d_gene: -; j_gene: TRBJ1-2; v_gene: TRBV20-1; abundance: -; CDR3aa: CSARENHSTGRNGYTF; CDR3nt: TGCAGTGCTAGAGAAAATCATAGTACAGGGAGGAATGGCTACACCTTC
d_gene: -; j_gene: TRBJ2-7; v_gene: TRBV11-3; abundance: many; CDR3aa: CASSPEGASYEQYF; CDR3nt: TGTGCCAGCAGCCCAGAAGGGGCTAGCTACGAGCAGTACTTC
d_gene: -; j_gene: TRBJ2-7; v_gene: TRBV7-2; abundance: many; CDR3aa: CASSLTRSEQYF; CDR3nt: TGTGCCAGCAGCCTGACCCGTTCCGAGCAGTACTTC
d_gene: -; j_gene: TRBJ2-5; v_gene: TRBV7-9; abundance: many; CDR3aa: CASSEDRSQETQYF; CDR3nt: TGTGCCAGCAGTGAAGACAGGAGCCAAGAGACCCAGTACTTC
d_gene: TRBD2; j_gene: TRBJ2-2; v_gene: TRBV6-9; abundance: many; CDR3aa: CASSYRAGGNTGELFF; CDR3nt: TGTGCCAGCAGTTACAGGGCGGGAGGTAACACCGGGGAGCTGTTTTTT
d_gene: -; j_gene: TRBJ2-7; v_gene: TRBV18; abundance: many; CDR3aa: CASSWGSGNEQYF; CDR3nt: TGTGCCAGCAGTTGGGGGTCTGGAAACGAGCAGTACTTC
d_gene: -; j_gene: TRBJ2-7; v_gene: TRBV5-1; abundance: many; CDR3aa: CASSLYQGVTYEQYF; CDR3nt: TGCGCCAGCAGCCTGTACCAGGGAGTTACCTACGAGCAGTACTTC
d_gene: -; j_gene: TRBJ2-7; v_gene: TRBV10-3; abundance: -; CDR3aa: CATEDGGIYEQYF; CDR3nt: TGTGCCACCGAGGACGGAGGGATCTACGAGCAGTACTTC
d_gene: -; j_gene: TRBJ2-7; v_gene: TRBV11-2; abundance: -; CDR3aa: CAGSSWTRTYEQYF; CDR3nt: TGTGCCGGCAGCTCCTGGACAAGGACTTACGAGCAGTACTTC
d_gene: TRBD1; j_gene: TRBJ1-1; v_gene: TRBV28; abundance: many; CDR3aa: CASSFQGAWIMNTEAFF; CDR3nt: TGTGCCAGCAGTTTTCAGGGGGCATGGATCATGAACACTGAAGCTTTCTTT
d_gene: -; j_gene: TRBJ1-2; v_gene: TRBV6-1; abundance: many; CDR3aa: CASSPDRSNYGYTF; CDR3nt: TGTGCCAGCAGCCCGGACAGATCGAACTATGGCTACACCTTC
d_gene: -; j_gene: TRBJ1-3; v_gene: TRBV12-3/TRBV12-4; abundance: -; CDR3aa: CAISVRGDSGNTIYF; CDR3nt: TGTGCCATCAGTGTGCGGGGGGACTCTGGAAACACCATATATTTT
d_gene: -; j_gene: TRBJ1-2; v_gene: TRBV6-2/TRBV6-3; abundance: many; CDR3aa: CASSSSAQGSLGGYTF; CDR3nt: -
d_gene: -; j_gene: TRBJ1-1; v_gene: TRBV6-1; abundance: -; CDR3aa: CASSFNMNTEAFF; CDR3nt: TGTGCCAGCAGCTTTAACATGAACACTGAAGCTTTCTTT
d_gene: TRBD2; j_gene: TRBJ2-5; v_gene: TRBV3-1; abundance: many; CDR3aa: CASSLPTSGEDQETQYF; CDR3nt: TGTGCCAGCAGCCTACCGACTAGCGGGGAAGACCAAGAGACCCAGTACTTC
d_gene: TRBD1; j_gene: TRBJ2-6; v_gene: TRBV11-1; abundance: -; CDR3aa: CASSQHPPGQILTGANVLTF; CDR3nt: TGTGCCAGCAGCCAACACCCCCCGGGACAGATTCTTACCGGGGCCAACGTCCTGACTTTC
d_gene: TRBD2; j_gene: TRBJ2-5; v_gene: TRBV6-1; abundance: few; CDR3aa: CASRSSGSKETQYF; CDR3nt: TGTGCCAGCAGGAGTAGCGGGAGTAAAGAGACCCAGTACTTC
d_gene: TRBD1; j_gene: TRBJ1-5; v_gene: TRBV18; abundance: -; CDR3aa: CASSQGQGAGQPQRF; CDR3nt: TGTGCCAGCTCCCAAGGACAGGGGGCGGGTCAGCCCCAGCGTTTT
d_gene: -; j_gene: TRBJ2-2; v_gene: TRBV9; abundance: -; CDR3aa: CASSAVGGYTGELFF; CDR3nt: TGTGCCAGCAGCGCCGTGGGGGGTTACACCGGGGAGCTGTTTTTT
d_gene: -; j_gene: TRBJ1-2; v_gene: TRBV27; abundance: -; CDR3aa: CASSFWGGDGYTF; CDR3nt: TGTGCCAGCAGTTTTTGGGGGGGCGATGGCTACACCTTC
d_gene: -; j_gene: TRBJ2-7; v_gene: TRBV20-1; abundance: many; CDR3aa: CSARRDTDEQYF; CDR3nt: TGCAGTGCTAGGCGGGACACGGACGAGCAGTACTTC
d_gene: TRBD2; j_gene: TRBJ2-5; v_gene: TRBV20-1; abundance: many; CDR3aa: CSARYASGKGETQYF; CDR3nt: TGCAGTGCTAGATACGCTAGCGGGAAGGGGGAGACCCAGTACTTC
d_gene: -; j_gene: TRBJ2-7; v_gene: TRBV9; abundance: many; CDR3aa: CASSVGVPPYEQYF; CDR3nt: TGTGCCAGCAGCGTAGGGGTTCCCCCCTACGAGCAGTACTTC